This T cell receptor beta chain was sequenced during a study of blood T cell repertoires in COVID-19. Across the study: Acute and convalescent COVID-19 samples came from the United States, Italy and Spain.

Original analysis: Amplification from reference gene primers served as the basis for estimated nucleated cell counts. Repertoires were generated with immunoSEQ multiplex PCR, while TCRdb's copy carries only in-frame clones and drops some. That table furnishes V, J and clone size, whereas the DNA furnished D and trimming. The top ten hold 5% to 8% of the sample, which has roughly 100,000 clones, more than 85% seen once. The germline V gene encodes CDR1 LNHDA and CDR2 SQIVND (reference sequence). The CDR3 has 13 residues. Of note for this clone: One junction end does not reproduce the germline sequence, and a read error may be involved.

The chain joins TRBV19 to TRBJ2-7, with D possibly matching TRBD1 (6 bases). The sequenced material came from peripheral blood. The TCR sequence derives from a human donor in a cohort sampled during active COVID-19. DNA for the CDR3: TGTGCTATGCAGACAGGTTTCTCCTCCGAGCAGTACTTC. It specifies CAMQTGFSSEQYF.